This record covers a single T cell receptor (beta chain). This entry belongs to a study of cytomegalovirus exposure and HLA in healthy donors. CDR1 and CDR2 (germline): LNHDA, SQIVND (reference sequence). This CDR3 is built from 16 residues. V lost 9 bases, J lost 0 bases, and 7 bases stayed unmatched. A multiplex PCR was run with 60 Vbeta primers and 13 Jbeta primers. In the original workflow: Around 11 million of around 85 million unique TCR beta chains were shared, per a later count. Profiled with immunoSEQ multiplex PCR; TCRdb holds only in-frame clones, not every one. The V and J calls and the clone size are those of that table, but D and trimming were determined from the DNA. The repertoire holds roughly 100,000 clones, with 60% to 85% as singletons.

The TCR originated in a male donor in good health and CMV-seropositive. The sample was PBMCs. The chain couples TRBV19 to TRBJ2-6; the match to TRBD1 covers 8 bases. The CDR3 region has the DNA TGTGCCAGCGGACAGGGAGTCTTCTCTGGGGCCAACGTCCTGACTTTC. This codes for CASGQGVFSGANVLTF.